This is a list of T cell receptor beta chains from one sample in a study of shared clonotypes between healthy human individuals. The repertoire was sequenced with immunoSEQ multiplex PCR; TCRdb's copy has only in-frame clones and lacks some. The repertoire holds 600,000 to 750,000 clones, with over 60% as singletons. Sequencing used memory CD4+ T cells sorted from blood. These receptors all come from a woman aged 25 to 39 in good health. CDR3s include the opening cysteine and the closing phenylalanine or tryptophan. The D gene is left open where the match is weak. For some rows the clone size is stated as once, few or many, or as a class when expanded; others skip it.

v_call: TRBV2; j_call: TRBJ2-1; clone_size: many; d_call: TRBD2; cdr3_nt: TGTGCCAGCAGTAAGGGGCTAGCGGACTACAATGAGCAGTTCTTC; cdr3_aa: CASSKGLADYNEQFF
v_call: TRBV6-4; j_call: TRBJ2-1; clone_size: .; d_call: TRBD2; cdr3_nt: TGTGCCAGCAGTGTCCGAAGGACTAGCGGGAGCAATGAGCAGTTCTTC; cdr3_aa: CASSVRRTSGSNEQFF
v_call: TRBV7-3; j_call: TRBJ1-1; clone_size: .; d_call: .; cdr3_nt: TGTGCCAGCAGCCTGGATCCGAACACTGAAGCTTTCTTT; cdr3_aa: CASSLDPNTEAFF
v_call: TRBV18; j_call: TRBJ2-5; clone_size: .; d_call: .; cdr3_nt: TGTGCCAGCTCACCGCAGGGACAAGAGACCCAGTACTTC; cdr3_aa: CASSPQGQETQYF
v_call: TRBV29-1; j_call: TRBJ2-1; clone_size: .; d_call: .; cdr3_nt: TGCAGCGTTGACCGAAATGAGCAGTTCTTC; cdr3_aa: CSVDRNEQFF
v_call: TRBV5-5; j_call: TRBJ2-7; clone_size: .; d_call: TRBD1; cdr3_nt: TGTGCCAGCAGCTTGTTAGGGGGCGGGCCGCTGGGCGAGCAGTACTTC; cdr3_aa: CASSLLGGGPLGEQYF
v_call: TRBV27; j_call: TRBJ2-7; clone_size: .; d_call: .; cdr3_nt: TGTGCCAGCAGTTCTCTGGACGTTGGCACCTACGAGCAGTACTTC; cdr3_aa: CASSSLDVGTYEQYF
v_call: TRBV5-4; j_call: TRBJ2-3; clone_size: .; d_call: TRBD2; cdr3_nt: TGTGCCAGCAGCCAATTCACTAGCGGGAGAGGAGATACGCAGTATTTT; cdr3_aa: CASSQFTSGRGDTQYF
v_call: TRBV11-3; j_call: TRBJ2-7; clone_size: few; d_call: .; cdr3_nt: TGTGCCAGCAGCCGCTCGTCAGACCATACTATCGAGCAGTACTTC; cdr3_aa: CASSRSSDHTIEQYF
v_call: TRBV28; j_call: TRBJ2-3; clone_size: .; d_call: .; cdr3_nt: TGTGCCAGCAGCCCATCTGTTGGCACAGATACGCAGTATTTT; cdr3_aa: CASSPSVGTDTQYF
v_call: TRBV5-5; j_call: TRBJ1-2; clone_size: .; d_call: TRBD1; cdr3_nt: TGTGCCAGCAGCTACCCCGGACAGGAAAACTATGGCTACACCTTC; cdr3_aa: CASSYPGQENYGYTF
v_call: TRBV7-9; j_call: TRBJ2-1; clone_size: once; d_call: .; cdr3_nt: TGTGCCAGCAGCTTAGGAGGGGCCGATGAGCAGTTCTTC; cdr3_aa: CASSLGGADEQFF
v_call: TRBV7-2; j_call: TRBJ2-7; clone_size: .; d_call: TRBD2; cdr3_nt: TGTGCCAGCAGCTTATCGACTAGCGGGAGGGCTATCGAGCAGTACTTC; cdr3_aa: CASSLSTSGRAIEQYF
v_call: TRBV9; j_call: TRBJ2-7; clone_size: .; d_call: TRBD2; cdr3_nt: TGTGCCAGCAGCCCGGGACTAGCGGGAGAAAGGCAGTACTTC; cdr3_aa: CASSPGLAGERQYF
v_call: TRBV6-5; j_call: TRBJ2-7; clone_size: .; d_call: TRBD2; cdr3_nt: TGTGCCAGCAACACGGGGGGCTACGAGCAGTACTTC; cdr3_aa: CASNTGGYEQYF
v_call: TRBV28; j_call: TRBJ2-7; clone_size: .; d_call: .; cdr3_nt: TGTGCCAGCAGCCGGGACAACGAGCAGTACTTC; cdr3_aa: CASSRDNEQYF
v_call: TRBV6-5; j_call: TRBJ2-7; clone_size: once; d_call: TRBD1; cdr3_nt: TGTGCCAGCAGTTACACTCTGGACAGGGTCTACGAGCAGTACTTC; cdr3_aa: CASSYTLDRVYEQYF
v_call: TRBV10-1; j_call: TRBJ1-1; clone_size: few; d_call: .; cdr3_nt: TGCGCCGTTACTATTATGAACACTGAAGCTTTCTTT; cdr3_aa: CAVTIMNTEAFF
v_call: TRBV2; j_call: TRBJ2-7; clone_size: .; d_call: .; cdr3_nt: TGTGCCAGCAGTCTGCGGGTATCCATTGGCGAGCAGTACTTC; cdr3_aa: CASSLRVSIGEQYF
v_call: TRBV18; j_call: TRBJ2-7; clone_size: .; d_call: .; cdr3_nt: TGTGCCAGCTCAAGGGTTACAAACGAGCAGTACTTC; cdr3_aa: CASSRVTNEQYF
v_call: TRBV7-9; j_call: TRBJ2-3; clone_size: few; d_call: TRBD2; cdr3_nt: TGTGCCAGCACCCTTCCTGGCGGGAGCCCAGATACGCAGTATTTT; cdr3_aa: CASTLPGGSPDTQYF
v_call: TRBV7-2; j_call: TRBJ2-7; clone_size: .; d_call: .; cdr3_nt: TGTGCCAGCAGCAAACAACAATCCTACGAGCAGTACTTC; cdr3_aa: CASSKQQSYEQYF
v_call: TRBV7-3; j_call: TRBJ2-5; clone_size: .; d_call: TRBD2; cdr3_nt: TGTGCCAGTAGCGTAACGGGAGGGCCTGGTGAGGAGACCCAGTACTTC; cdr3_aa: CASSVTGGPGEETQYF
v_call: TRBV10-3; j_call: TRBJ2-2; clone_size: .; d_call: TRBD2; cdr3_nt: TGTGCCATCAGTGGATTTAGCGGGAGCGGAACCGGGGAGCTGTTTTTT; cdr3_aa: CAISGFSGSGTGELFF
v_call: TRBV7-3; j_call: TRBJ2-3; clone_size: many; d_call: .; cdr3_nt: TGTGCCAGCAGCTTAGGGGGTCCCACAGATACGCAGTATTTT; cdr3_aa: CASSLGGPTDTQYF
v_call: TRBV11-2; j_call: TRBJ2-7; clone_size: few; d_call: .; cdr3_nt: TGTGCCAGCAGCTTAGAGCCAGGGATCCGGGAGCAGTACTTC; cdr3_aa: CASSLEPGIREQYF
v_call: TRBV6-5; j_call: TRBJ2-7; clone_size: .; d_call: .; cdr3_nt: TGTGCCAGCAGTCAGCCCGGCGGCTACGAGCAGTACTTC; cdr3_aa: CASSQPGGYEQYF
v_call: TRBV6-6; j_call: TRBJ2-5; clone_size: .; d_call: .; cdr3_nt: TGTGCCAGCAGGTCGAGAAGCTCAGGGGAAGAGACCCAGTACTTC; cdr3_aa: CASRSRSSGEETQYF
v_call: TRBV19; j_call: TRBJ1-4; clone_size: .; d_call: .; cdr3_nt: TGTGCCAGTAGCACTCCCCAGGGACGGGAAAAACTGTTTTTT; cdr3_aa: CASSTPQGREKLFF
v_call: TRBV11-2; j_call: TRBJ1-2; clone_size: .; d_call: .; cdr3_nt: TGTGCCAGCAGCTCTCGACAGCAACCAAACTATGGCTACACCTTC; cdr3_aa: CASSSRQQPNYGYTF
v_call: TRBV5-1; j_call: TRBJ2-7; clone_size: .; d_call: .; cdr3_nt: TGCGCCAGCAGCTTCGGACAGCTCGAGCAGTACTTC; cdr3_aa: CASSFGQLEQYF
v_call: TRBV5-1; j_call: TRBJ2-7; clone_size: .; d_call: TRBD1; cdr3_nt: TGCGCCAGCAGCTTTACAGGGGGGAACTACGAGCAGTACTTC; cdr3_aa: CASSFTGGNYEQYF
v_call: TRBV11-1; j_call: TRBJ2-7; clone_size: .; d_call: .; cdr3_nt: TGTGCCAGCAGCCCGCGTCAGGTGGGATACGAGCAGTACTTC; cdr3_aa: CASSPRQVGYEQYF
v_call: TRBV7-6; j_call: TRBJ2-5; clone_size: .; d_call: .; cdr3_nt: TGTGCCAGCAGCCGGGGACTCCCATTCCAAGAGACCCAGTACTTC; cdr3_aa: CASSRGLPFQETQYF
v_call: TRBV11-1; j_call: TRBJ2-2; clone_size: .; d_call: TRBD2; cdr3_nt: TGTGCCAGCAGCCCATCGTCTAGCGGGAGTATAGCCGGGGAGCTGTTTTTT; cdr3_aa: CASSPSSSGSIAGELFF
v_call: TRBV19; j_call: TRBJ1-1; clone_size: .; d_call: .; cdr3_nt: TGTGCCAGTAGTATTTTCGGGAACACTGAAGCTTTCTTT; cdr3_aa: CASSIFGNTEAFF
v_call: TRBV29-1; j_call: TRBJ2-5; clone_size: .; d_call: .; cdr3_nt: TGCAGCGTTAGAAGGGCGCAGGGCGAGACCCAGTACTTC; cdr3_aa: CSVRRAQGETQYF
v_call: TRBV5-6; j_call: TRBJ1-2; clone_size: .; d_call: .; cdr3_nt: TGTGCCAGCAGCTCCTCCGGATTGTATGGCTACACCTTC; cdr3_aa: CASSSSGLYGYTF
v_call: TRBV15; j_call: TRBJ2-1; clone_size: .; d_call: .; cdr3_nt: TGTGCCACCAGCAGAAGGGGGTTGTCCTACAATGAGCAGTTCTTC; cdr3_aa: CATSRRGLSYNEQFF
v_call: TRBV6-6; j_call: TRBJ1-2; clone_size: .; d_call: .; cdr3_nt: TGTGCCAGCAGTGCCGGGGCCTATGGCTACACCTTC; cdr3_aa: CASSAGAYGYTF
v_call: TRBV5-4; j_call: TRBJ2-3; clone_size: .; d_call: .; cdr3_nt: TGTGCCAGCAGCTTCGGACAGTCCAGCACAGATACGCAGTATTTT; cdr3_aa: CASSFGQSSTDTQYF
v_call: TRBV5-1; j_call: TRBJ2-7; clone_size: .; d_call: TRBD1; cdr3_nt: TGCGCCAGCAGCTTGGGGACAGGGTCAATCGAGCAGTACTTC; cdr3_aa: CASSLGTGSIEQYF
v_call: TRBV9; j_call: TRBJ2-2; clone_size: .; d_call: .; cdr3_nt: TGTGCCAGCAGCGTAGGTGGCACCGGGGAGCTGTTTTTT; cdr3_aa: CASSVGGTGELFF
v_call: TRBV7-8; j_call: TRBJ2-4; clone_size: .; d_call: .; cdr3_nt: TGTGCCAGCAGCTCGGCGACGGGAGCCAAAAACATTCAGTACTTC; cdr3_aa: CASSSATGAKNIQYF
v_call: TRBV15; j_call: TRBJ2-5; clone_size: .; d_call: TRBD2; cdr3_nt: TGTGCCACCAGCAGAGATCGGCTAGCGGGAGAGACCCAGTACTTC; cdr3_aa: CATSRDRLAGETQYF
v_call: TRBV27; j_call: TRBJ2-1; clone_size: .; d_call: .; cdr3_nt: TGTGCCAGCAATCCGAAGGGGGGAAATGAGCAGTTCTTC; cdr3_aa: CASNPKGGNEQFF
v_call: TRBV18; j_call: TRBJ2-5; clone_size: .; d_call: .; cdr3_nt: TGTGCCAGCTCACCATCTATAGGCCAAGAGACCCAGTACTTC; cdr3_aa: CASSPSIGQETQYF
v_call: TRBV5-4; j_call: TRBJ2-7; clone_size: .; d_call: .; cdr3_nt: TGTGCCAGCAGCTTGGACCAGGGAACCTCCTACGAGCAGTACTTC; cdr3_aa: CASSLDQGTSYEQYF
v_call: TRBV7-2; j_call: TRBJ2-2; clone_size: .; d_call: TRBD2; cdr3_nt: TGTGCCAGCAGCCCCCTAGCGGGAGGGCATACCCCCGGGGAGCTGTTTTTT; cdr3_aa: CASSPLAGGHTPGELFF
v_call: TRBV4-1; j_call: TRBJ1-4; clone_size: few; d_call: TRBD1; cdr3_nt: TGCGCCAGCAGCACTCAGACAGGGTTCATTGAAAAACTGTTTTTT; cdr3_aa: CASSTQTGFIEKLFF
v_call: TRBV28; j_call: TRBJ2-7; clone_size: .; d_call: .; cdr3_nt: TGTGCCAGCAGTCAAGGGGAATGGGGGGGCGGCTACGAGCAGTACTTC; cdr3_aa: CASSQGEWGGGYEQYF